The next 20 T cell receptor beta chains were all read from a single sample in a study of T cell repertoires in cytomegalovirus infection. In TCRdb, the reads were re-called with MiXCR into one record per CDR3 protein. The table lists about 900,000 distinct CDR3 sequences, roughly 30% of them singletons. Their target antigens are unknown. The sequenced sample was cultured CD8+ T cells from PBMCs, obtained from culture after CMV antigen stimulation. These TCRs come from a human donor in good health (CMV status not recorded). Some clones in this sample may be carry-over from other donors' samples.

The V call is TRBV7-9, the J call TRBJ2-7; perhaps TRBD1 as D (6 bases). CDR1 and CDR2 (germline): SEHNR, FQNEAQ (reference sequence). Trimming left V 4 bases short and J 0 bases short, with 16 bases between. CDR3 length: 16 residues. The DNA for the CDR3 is TGTGCCAGCAGCTCAACCCAATACAGGGTCTCCTACGAGCAGTACTTC. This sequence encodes CASSSTQYRVSYEQYF.

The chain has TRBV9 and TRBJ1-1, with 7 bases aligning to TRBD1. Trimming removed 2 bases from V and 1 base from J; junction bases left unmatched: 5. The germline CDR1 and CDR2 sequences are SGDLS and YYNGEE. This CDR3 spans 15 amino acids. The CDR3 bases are TGTGCCAGCAGCGTGAGACAGGGAGGGAACACTGAAGCTTTCTTT. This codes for CASSVRQGGNTEAFF.

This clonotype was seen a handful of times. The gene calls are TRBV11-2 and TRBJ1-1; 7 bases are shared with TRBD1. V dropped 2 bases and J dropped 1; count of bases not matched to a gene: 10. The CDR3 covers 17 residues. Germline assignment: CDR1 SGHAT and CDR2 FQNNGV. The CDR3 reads CASSLWRGREGNTEAFF. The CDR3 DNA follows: TGTGCCAGCAGCTTATGGAGGGGGCGAGAGGGGAACACTGAAGCTTTCTTT.

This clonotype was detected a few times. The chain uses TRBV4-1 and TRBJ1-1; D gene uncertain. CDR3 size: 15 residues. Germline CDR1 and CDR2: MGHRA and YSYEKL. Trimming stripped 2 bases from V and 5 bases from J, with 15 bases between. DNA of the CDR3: TGCGCCAGCAGCCAAAGTATGACTTCCCGAACTGAAGCTTTCTTT. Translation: CASSQSMTSRTEAFF.

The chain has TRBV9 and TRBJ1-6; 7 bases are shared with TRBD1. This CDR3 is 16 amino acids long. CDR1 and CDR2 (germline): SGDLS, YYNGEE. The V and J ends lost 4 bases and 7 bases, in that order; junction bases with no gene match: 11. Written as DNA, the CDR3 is TGTGCCAGCAGCTCGGAGTCAGGGGGAGGAAATTCACCCCTCCACTTT. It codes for CASSSESGGGNSPLHF.

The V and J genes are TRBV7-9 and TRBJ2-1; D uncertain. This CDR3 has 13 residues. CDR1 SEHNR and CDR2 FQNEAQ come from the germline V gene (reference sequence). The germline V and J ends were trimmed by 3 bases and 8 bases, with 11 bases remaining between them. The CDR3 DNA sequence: TGTGCCAGCAGCTTCTCCTCAACGGATGAGCAGTTCTTC. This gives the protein CASSFSSTDEQFF.

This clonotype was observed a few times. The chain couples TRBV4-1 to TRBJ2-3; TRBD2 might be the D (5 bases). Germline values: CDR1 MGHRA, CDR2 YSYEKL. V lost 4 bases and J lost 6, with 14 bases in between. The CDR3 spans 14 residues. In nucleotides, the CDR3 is TGCGCCAGCAGCCCCGCGGGTCCCCGTGATACGCAGTATTTT. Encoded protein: CASSPAGPRDTQYF.

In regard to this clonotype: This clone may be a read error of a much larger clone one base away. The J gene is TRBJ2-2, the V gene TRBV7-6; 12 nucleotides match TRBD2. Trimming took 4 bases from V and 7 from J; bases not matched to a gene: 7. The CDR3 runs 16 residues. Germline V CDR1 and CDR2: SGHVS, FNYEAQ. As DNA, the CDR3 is TGTGCCAGCAGCTCCGGACTAGCGGGAAGGGTCGGGGAGCTGTTTTTT. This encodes CASSSGLAGRVGELFF.

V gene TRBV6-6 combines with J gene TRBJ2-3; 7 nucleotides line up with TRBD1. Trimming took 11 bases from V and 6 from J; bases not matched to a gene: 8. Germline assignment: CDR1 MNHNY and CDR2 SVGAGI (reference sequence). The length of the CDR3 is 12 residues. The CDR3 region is CAVTGVADTQYF. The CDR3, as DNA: TGTGCCGTTACAGGGGTGGCGGATACGCAGTATTTT.

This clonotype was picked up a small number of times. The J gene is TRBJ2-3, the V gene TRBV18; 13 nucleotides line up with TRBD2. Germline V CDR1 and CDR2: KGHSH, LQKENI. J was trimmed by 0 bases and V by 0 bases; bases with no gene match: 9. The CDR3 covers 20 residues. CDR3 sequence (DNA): TGTGCCAGCTCACCACCGGGACTAGCGGGACCGGGAGAAAGCACAGATACGCAGTATTTT. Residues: CASSPPGLAGPGESTDTQYF.

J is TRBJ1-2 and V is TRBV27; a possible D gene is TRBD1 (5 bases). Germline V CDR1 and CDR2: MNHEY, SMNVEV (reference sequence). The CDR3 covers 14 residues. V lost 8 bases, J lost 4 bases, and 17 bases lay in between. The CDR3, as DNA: TGTGCCAGCCGCGGGGGGGGACTATTCTATGGCTACACCTTC. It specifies CASRGGGLFYGYTF.

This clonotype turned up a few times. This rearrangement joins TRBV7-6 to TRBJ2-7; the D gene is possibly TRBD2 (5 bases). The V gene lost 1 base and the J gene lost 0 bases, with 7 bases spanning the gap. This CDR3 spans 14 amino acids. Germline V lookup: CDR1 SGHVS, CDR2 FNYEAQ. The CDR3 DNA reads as TGTGCCAGCAGCTTAGGGGAGAACTCCTACGAGCAGTACTTC. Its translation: CASSLGENSYEQYF.

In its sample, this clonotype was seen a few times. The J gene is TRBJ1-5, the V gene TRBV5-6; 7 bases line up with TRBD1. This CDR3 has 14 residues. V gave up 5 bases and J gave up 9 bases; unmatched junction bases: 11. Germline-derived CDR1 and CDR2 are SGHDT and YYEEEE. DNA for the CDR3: TGTGCCAGCAGTTCTGGACAGGCTAGACCGCCCCAGCATTTT. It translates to CASSSGQARPPQHF.

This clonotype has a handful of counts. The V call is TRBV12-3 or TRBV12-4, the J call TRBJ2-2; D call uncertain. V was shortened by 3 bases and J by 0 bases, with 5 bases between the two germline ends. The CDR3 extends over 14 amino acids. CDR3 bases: TGTGCCAGCAGTTTCTCAACGAACACCGGGGAGCTGTTTTTT. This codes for CASSFSTNTGELFF.

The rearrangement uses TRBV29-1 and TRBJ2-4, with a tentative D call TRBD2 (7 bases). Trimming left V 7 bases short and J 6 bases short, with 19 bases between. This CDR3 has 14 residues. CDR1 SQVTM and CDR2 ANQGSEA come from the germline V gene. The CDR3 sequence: CSGWGGAEGNIQYF. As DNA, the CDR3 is TGCAGCGGTTGGGGGGGGGCGGAGGGAAACATTCAGTACTTC.

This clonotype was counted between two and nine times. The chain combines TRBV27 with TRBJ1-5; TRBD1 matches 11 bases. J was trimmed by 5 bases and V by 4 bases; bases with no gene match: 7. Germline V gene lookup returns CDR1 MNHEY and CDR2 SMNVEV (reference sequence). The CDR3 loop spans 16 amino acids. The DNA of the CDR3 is TGTGCCAGCAGTTCCCGGACAGGGGGCACCGATCAGCCCCAGCATTTT. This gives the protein CASSSRTGGTDQPQHF.

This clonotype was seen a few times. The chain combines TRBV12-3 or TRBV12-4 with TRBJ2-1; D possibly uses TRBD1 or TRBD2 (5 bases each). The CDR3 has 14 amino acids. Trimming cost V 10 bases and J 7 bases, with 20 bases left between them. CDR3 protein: CATYGTSTGNEQFF. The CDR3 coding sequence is TGTGCCACCTACGGGACCTCCACGGGGAATGAGCAGTTCTTC.

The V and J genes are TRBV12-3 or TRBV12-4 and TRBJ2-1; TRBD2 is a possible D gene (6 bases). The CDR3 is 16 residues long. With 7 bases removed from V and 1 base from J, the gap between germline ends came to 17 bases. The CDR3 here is CASTLLWGRSYNEQFF. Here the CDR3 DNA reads TGTGCCAGCACCCTCTTGTGGGGGAGGTCCTACAATGAGCAGTTCTTC.

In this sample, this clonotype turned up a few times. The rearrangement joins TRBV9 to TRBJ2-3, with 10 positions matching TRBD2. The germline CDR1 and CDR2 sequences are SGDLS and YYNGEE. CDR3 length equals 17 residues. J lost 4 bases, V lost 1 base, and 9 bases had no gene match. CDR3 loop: CASSVSERGGPSDTQYF. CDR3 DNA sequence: TGTGCCAGCAGCGTATCGGAGCGGGGGGGCCCATCAGATACGCAGTATTTT.

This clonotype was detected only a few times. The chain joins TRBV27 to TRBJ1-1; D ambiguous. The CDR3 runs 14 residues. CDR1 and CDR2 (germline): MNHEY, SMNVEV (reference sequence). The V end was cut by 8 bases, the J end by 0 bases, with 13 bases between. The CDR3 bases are TGTGCCAGCTCCCCGGGAAGCATGAACACTGAAGCTTTCTTT. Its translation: CASSPGSMNTEAFF.